Listed here are 25 T cell receptor beta chains from one sample, sequenced in a study of T cell responses to AZD1222 COVID-19 vaccine. Generated by immunoSEQ multiplex PCR, the TCRdb table keeps only in-frame clones and is missing some. Of 150,000 to 200,000 clones in the sample, 93% are singletons; the top ten hold around 3.8%. The input for sequencing was peripheral blood, taken on day 0 of AZD1222 vaccination. The receptors here all came from an adult in good health.

The chain combines TRBV27 with TRBJ1-1; no reliable D call. This CDR3 has 15 residues. The V end was cut by 2 bases, the J end by 0 bases, with 10 bases between. Per germline, CDR1 MNHEY and CDR2 SMNVEV (reference sequence). The CDR3 DNA reads TGTGCCAGCAGTTTAGCCCCGGGTCTGAACACTGAAGCTTTCTTT. It encodes CASSLAPGLNTEAFF.

V gene TRBV11-2 combines with J gene TRBJ1-3; D is perhaps TRBD1 (5 bases). CDR1 SGHAT and CDR2 FQNNGV come from the germline V gene. Deletions cut 5 bases from V and 3 bases from J, with 14 bases between. CDR3 length: 15 amino acids. The CDR3 nucleotides are TGTGCCAGCAGCCCCCAGTTGACAGATGGAAACACCATATATTTT. This sequence encodes CASSPQLTDGNTIYF.

CDR3 nucleotides: TGTGCCAGCAGCCAAGATCGTATCAACTCGGGGCGGGAGTTGGAGACCCAGTACTTC. The encoded protein is CASSQDRINSGRELETQYF. J is TRBJ2-5 and V is TRBV14, with TRBD2 identical over 7 bases. The CDR3 has 19 residues. J lost 5 bases, V lost 0 bases, and 18 bases had no gene match. Germline values: CDR1 SGHDN, CDR2 FVKESK. Full variable domain (rest looked up from reference TRBV14 and TRBJ2-5): EAGVTQFPSHSVIEKGQTVTLRCDPISGHDNLYWYRRVMGKEIKFLLHFVKESKQDESGMPNNRFLAERTGGTYSTLKVQPAELEDSGVYFCASSQDRINSGRELETQYFGPGTRLLVL.

This clone was picked up one time. J is TRBJ1-4 and V is TRBV18, with D perhaps matching TRBD1 (5 bases). V was trimmed by 4 bases and J by 0 bases, leaving 12 bases between them. The CDR3 extends over 16 amino acids. The germline CDR1 and CDR2 sequences are KGHSH and LQKENI. The CDR3 spells CASSRQDRSTNEKLFF. The CDR3, as DNA: TGTGCCAGCTCACGACAAGACAGATCAACTAATGAAAAACTGTTTTTT.

This clone was detected only once. This chain connects TRBV5-1 to TRBJ1-4; D gene uncertain. This CDR3 is 17 amino acids long. From germline, CDR1 is SGHRS and CDR2 YFSETQ. The ends were cut back, 3 bases at V and 8 bases at J, with 23 bases in the middle. The CDR3 sequence: CASSSWGILEVTEKLFF. Written as DNA, the CDR3 is TGCGCCAGCAGCTCCTGGGGAATCTTAGAGGTTACGGAAAAACTGTTTTTT.

The chain uses TRBV7-9 and TRBJ1-1; possibly TRBD1 for D (6 bases). CDR1 SEHNR and CDR2 FQNEAQ come from the germline V gene (reference sequence). CDR3 size: 16 residues. V was shortened by 4 bases and J by 0 bases, with 15 bases between the two germline ends. CDR3 DNA sequence: TGTGCCAGCAGCTCACGGGGGCGCGGCATGAACACTGAAGCTTTCTTT. Amino acid sequence: CASSSRGRGMNTEAFF.

V usage is TRBV27 and J usage is TRBJ2-1; possibly TRBD1 for D (6 bases). This CDR3 comprises 15 residues. CDR1 MNHEY and CDR2 SMNVEV come from the germline V gene (reference sequence). The V gene lost 5 bases and the J gene lost 8 bases, with 19 bases spanning the gap. The CDR3 DNA sequence: TGTGCCAGCAGTGGGATCACCGGGACACGGGATGAGCAGTTCTTC. Its protein is CASSGITGTRDEQFF.

The chain couples TRBV5-1 to TRBJ2-5; TRBD2 matches at 8 bases. Per the germline V gene, CDR1 is SGHRS and CDR2 is YFSETQ. The CDR3 is made up of 16 amino acids. The V and J ends lost 0 bases and 2 bases, in that order; junction bases with no gene match: 6. Written as DNA, the CDR3 is TGCGCCAGCAGCTTGGCGGGAGGGTTGCGTCAAGAGACCCAGTACTTC. As protein: CASSLAGGLRQETQYF.

The V and J genes are TRBV7-9 and TRBJ1-1; unclear D gene. With 7 bases removed from V and 4 bases from J, the gap between germline ends came to 13 bases. Germline V CDR1 and CDR2: SEHNR, FQNEAQ (reference sequence). This CDR3 contains 13 residues. The CDR3 here is CASILTGRTEAFF. CDR3 bases: TGTGCCAGCATCCTAACCGGGCGCACTGAAGCTTTCTTT. The variable domain in full, with the rest retrieved from reference TRBV7-9 and TRBJ1-1, is DTGVSQNPRHKITKRGQNVTFRCDPISEHNRLYWYRQTLGQGPEFLTYFQNEAQLEKSRLLSDRFSAERPKGSFSTLEIQRTEQGDSAMYLCASILTGRTEAFFGQGTRLTVV.

This clone came up many times. The chain joins TRBV5-1 to TRBJ1-2, with 8 bases lining up with TRBD1. The CDR3 contains 15 residues. Germline loops: CDR1 SGHRS, CDR2 YFSETQ. With V trimmed by 2 bases and J by 0 bases, 3 bases remained unmatched. The CDR3: CASSLTQGANYGYTF. DNA for the CDR3: TGCGCCAGCAGCTTAACACAGGGGGCTAACTATGGCTACACCTTC.

J is TRBJ1-6 and V is TRBV7-2; 8 bases fit TRBD1. Germline lookup yields CDR1 SGHTA and CDR2 FQGNSA. Trimming at V came to 3 bases and at J to 5 bases, leaving 3 bases not matched to a gene. CDR3 size: 15 residues. The CDR3: CASSFSGGNNSPLHF. CDR3 coding DNA: TGTGCCAGCAGCTTTTCAGGGGGCAATAATTCACCCCTCCACTTT.

The chain recombines TRBV15 with TRBJ1-1, with no clear D. Germline V CDR1 and CDR2: LNHNV, YYDKDF (reference sequence). The CDR3 is 15 amino acids. V lost 6 bases to trimming and J lost 7 bases, with 21 bases between them. CDR3 loop: CATRRVLSATSEAFF. In nucleotides, the CDR3 is TGTGCCACCAGAAGGGTATTATCGGCGACTAGTGAAGCTTTCTTT.

V gene TRBV3-1 (or the pseudogene TRBV3-2) combines with J gene TRBJ2-4; 7 nucleotides align to TRBD2. The trim removed 4 bases at V and 3 bases at J, leaving 3 bases unmatched. This CDR3 has 14 amino acids. Germline assignment: CDR1 LGHDT and CDR2 YNNKEL (reference sequence). This CDR3 is CASSPGLVKNIQYF. The CDR3 DNA is TGTGCCAGCAGCCCCGGACTAGTCAAAAACATTCAGTACTTC.

The chain links TRBV6-1 to TRBJ1-5; TRBD1 is a possible D gene (5 bases). The germline CDR1 and CDR2 sequences are MNHNS and SASEGT. This CDR3 is built from 17 residues. V was clipped by 4 bases and J by 2 bases, with 18 bases between them. CDR3 sequence reads: CASSARGFNYGNQPQHF. CDR3 DNA: TGTGCCAGCAGTGCAAGGGGTTTTAATTATGGCAATCAGCCCCAGCATTTT.

The gene calls are TRBV19 and TRBJ1-2, with 7 bases matching TRBD1. The germline V gene encodes CDR1 LNHDA and CDR2 SQIVND (reference sequence). The junction had 8 bases not matched to a gene; V was cut back by 7 bases and J by 3 bases. The CDR3 has 14 amino acids. CDR3 DNA: TGTGCCAGTATGGGGGACAGACCCTACTATGGCTACACCTTC. This sequence encodes CASMGDRPYYGYTF. The full variable domain, in which reference TRBV19 and TRBJ1-2 provide the parts outside the CDR3, is DGGITQSPKYLFRKEGQNVTLSCEQNLNHDAMYWYRQDPGQGLRLIYYSQIVNDFQKGDIAEGYSVSREKKESFPLTVTSAQKNPTAFYLCASMGDRPYYGYTFGSGTRLTVV.

The gene calls are TRBV6-5 and TRBJ2-7; 10 bases agree with TRBD1. The CDR3 runs 14 residues. Germline V CDR1 and CDR2: MNHEY, SVGAGI. Germline trimming cut 5 bases from V and 7 bases from J; bases unmatched to any gene: 8. The CDR3 here is CASSLRQGAGEQYF. The CDR3 DNA is TGTGCCAGCAGTCTGAGACAGGGGGCAGGAGAGCAGTACTTC.

This clone was recorded only once. The chain joins TRBV28 to TRBJ2-1; 9 nucleotides align to TRBD1. V was clipped by 3 bases and J by 2 bases; unmatched bases: 2. This CDR3 region has 15 residues. Germline-derived CDR1 and CDR2 are MDHEN and SYDVKM. The CDR3 sequence: CASSFTGGAYNEQFF. CDR3 sequence (DNA): TGTGCCAGCAGTTTTACAGGGGGCGCCTACAATGAGCAGTTCTTC.

This clone was seen once. This rearrangement joins TRBV5-5 to TRBJ2-7; D may be TRBD1 or TRBD2 (5 bases each). This CDR3 region has 14 residues. Between the trimmed V and J ends, which lost 4 bases and 6 bases, there was a span of 17 bases. CDR1 is SGHKS and CDR2 is YYEKEE in the germline V gene (reference sequence). CDR3 residues: CASSPFAGSSEQYF. For the CDR3, the DNA is TGTGCCAGCAGCCCGTTTGCAGGGAGCAGCGAGCAGTACTTC.

This chain links TRBV5-5 with TRBJ2-2, with 9 nucleotides matching TRBD1. This CDR3 region has 16 residues. V shed 3 bases and J 3 bases; nucleotides not matched to a gene: 6. Germline CDR1 reads SGHKS; CDR2 reads YYEKEE (reference sequence). CDR3 nucleotides: TGTGCCAGCAGCTCCGAGGGACAGGGTCACACCGGGGAGCTGTTTTTT. Translating gives CASSSEGQGHTGELFF.

V gene TRBV5-8 combines with J gene TRBJ1-4, with a tentative D call TRBD1 (5 bases). Between the trimmed V and J ends, which lost 0 bases and 0 bases, there was a span of 15 bases. Germline loops: CDR1 SGHTS, CDR2 YDEGEE. This CDR3 has 18 residues. The CDR3 DNA reads as TGTGCCAGCAGCTTGGGTTTTGGGACCTTTGCAACTAATGAAAAACTGTTTTTT. Amino acids: CASSLGFGTFATNEKLFF.

The V and J genes are TRBV19 and TRBJ2-5; no reliable D call. Germline CDR1 LNHDA, CDR2 SQIVND (reference sequence). V dropped 1 base and J dropped 4 bases, with 7 bases sitting between them. The CDR3 runs to 13 residues. The CDR3 DNA follows: TGTGCCAGTAGTATAGGCTTACGAGAGACCCAGTACTTC. This codes for CASSIGLRETQYF.

This chain uses TRBV4-1 with TRBJ1-1, with D possibly being TRBD1 (5 bases). Germline values: CDR1 MGHRA, CDR2 YSYEKL. CDR3 length: 16 residues. The V end was cut by 5 bases, the J end by 0 bases, with 16 bases between. The CDR3 nucleotides are TGCGCCAGCAGCTTGACAGTCACCGCGATGAACACTGAAGCTTTCTTT. It encodes CASSLTVTAMNTEAFF.

This chain joins TRBV7-9 and TRBJ2-7, with 9 positions matching TRBD1. The CDR3 loop spans 15 amino acids. V dropped 2 bases and J dropped 2; count of bases not matched to a gene: 4. The germline gives CDR1 SEHNR, CDR2 FQNEAQ (reference sequence). The CDR3 spells CASSLYGQGTYEQYF. The CDR3 nucleotides read TGTGCCAGCAGCTTATACGGACAGGGGACCTACGAGCAGTACTTC.

The rearrangement joins TRBV5-4 to TRBJ2-5, with D possibly TRBD2 on 5 matching bases. V lost 0 bases and J 1 base, leaving 13 bases between the germline ends. In germline, CDR1 is SGHNT, CDR2 YYREEE (reference sequence). The CDR3 consists of 16 residues. As DNA, the CDR3 is TGTGCCAGCAGCTTGGTTGTAGCGTACTCCCAAGAGACCCAGTACTTC. This sequence encodes CASSLVVAYSQETQYF.

The chain joins TRBV6-5 to TRBJ2-2; tentatively, D is TRBD1 (5 bases). V lost 10 bases, J lost 0 bases, and 15 bases lay in between. The CDR3 covers 15 residues. Germline V gene sequence: CDR1 MNHEY, CDR2 SVGAGI. DNA for the CDR3: TGTGCCACCAGGGTAGGGCAGTCGAACACCGGGGAGCTGTTTTTT. It encodes CATRVGQSNTGELFF.